This TCR beta chain was sequenced during a study of blood T cell repertoires in COVID-19. The CDR3 length is 16 residues. The V end lost 1 base, the J end lost 7 bases, and 17 bases lay between the germline ends. Germline lookup yields CDR1 LGHDT and CDR2 YNNKEL (reference sequence). TCRdb keeps only in-frame clones here, not all; method: immunoSEQ multiplex PCR. Of 250,000 to 300,000 clones listed, around 87% are singletons. The clonotype originates from a woman aged 50 to 60 who had recovered from COVID-19. Source material: peripheral blood. V usage is TRBV3-1 (or the pseudogene TRBV3-2) and J usage is TRBJ2-1; D may be TRBD2 (6 bases). The CDR3 region has the DNA TGTGCCAGCAGCCAAGTTCGGTTTAGCGGAAGAAATGAGCAGTTCTTC. Residues: CASSQVRFSGRNEQFF.